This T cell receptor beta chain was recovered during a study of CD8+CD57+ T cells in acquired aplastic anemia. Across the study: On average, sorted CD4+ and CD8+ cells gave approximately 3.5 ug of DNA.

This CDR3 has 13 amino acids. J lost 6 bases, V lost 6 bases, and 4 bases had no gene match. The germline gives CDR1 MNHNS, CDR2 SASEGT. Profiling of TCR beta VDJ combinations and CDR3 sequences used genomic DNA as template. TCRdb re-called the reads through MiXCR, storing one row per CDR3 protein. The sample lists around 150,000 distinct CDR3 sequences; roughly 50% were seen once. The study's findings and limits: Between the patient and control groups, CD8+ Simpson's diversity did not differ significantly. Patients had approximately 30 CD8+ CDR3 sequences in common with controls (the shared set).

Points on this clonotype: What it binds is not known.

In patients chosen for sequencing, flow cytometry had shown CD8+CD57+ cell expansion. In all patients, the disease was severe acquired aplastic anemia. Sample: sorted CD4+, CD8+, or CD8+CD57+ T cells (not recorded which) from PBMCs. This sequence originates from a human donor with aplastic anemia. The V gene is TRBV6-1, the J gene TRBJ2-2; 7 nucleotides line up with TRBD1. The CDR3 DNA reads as TGTGCCAGCAGCCTTGACAGGGCCGGGGAGCTGTTTTTT. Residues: CASSLDRAGELFF.